What follows are 32 T cell receptor beta chains derived from one specimen sequenced in a study of T cell responses to AZD1222 COVID-19 vaccine. Method: immunoSEQ multiplex PCR; TCRdb's copy keeps in-frame clones and lacks some. The sample lists over 150,000 clones, around 90% occurring once. This material consisted of peripheral blood, taken on day 0 of AZD1222 vaccination. The receptors derive from an adult in good health.

The chain is built from TRBV5-1 and TRBJ2-1; no reliable D call. V dropped 7 bases and J dropped 9 bases, with 11 bases sitting between them. This CDR3 contains 11 residues. Germline V lookup: CDR1 SGHRS, CDR2 YFSETQ. The CDR3: CASYRAGEQFF. The CDR3 nucleotides are TGCGCCAGCTACCGTGCTGGTGAGCAGTTCTTC. Based on the CDR3 plus reference TRBV5-1 and TRBJ2-1, the full variable domain is KAGVTQTPRYLIKTRGQQVTLSCSPISGHRSVSWYQQTPGQGLQFLFEYFSETQRNKGNFPGRFSGRQFSNSRSEMNVSTLELGDSALYLCASYRAGEQFFGPGTRLTVL.

This rearrangement joins TRBV27 to TRBJ2-7, with TRBD1 matching over 10 bases. CDR3 length: 15 amino acids. CDR1 and CDR2 from the germline V gene are MNHEY and SMNVEV (reference sequence). The trim removed 5 bases at V and 5 bases at J, leaving 9 bases unmatched. CDR3 sequence (DNA): TGTGCCAGCAGTCCCCCTGACAGGGGGCTGGACGAGCAGTACTTC. Its translation: CASSPPDRGLDEQYF.

V usage is TRBV19 and J usage is TRBJ2-1; D might be TRBD1 or TRBD2, each matching 5 bases. This CDR3 is 13 amino acids long. The germline V gene encodes CDR1 LNHDA and CDR2 SQIVND (reference sequence). The V and J ends lost 4 bases and 5 bases respectively, with 9 bases between them. The chain's CDR3 is CASSTGRNNEQFF. The CDR3 DNA sequence: TGTGCCAGTAGTACGGGACGGAACAATGAGCAGTTCTTC.

The rearrangement joins TRBV9 to TRBJ1-1, with no clear D. V was shortened by 0 bases and J by 4 bases, with 10 bases between the two germline ends. The CDR3 runs 14 residues. The V gene's germline CDR1 is SGDLS and CDR2 YYNGEE. The CDR3 here is CASSVGGFGTEAFF. The CDR3 region has the DNA TGTGCCAGCAGCGTAGGGGGTTTCGGCACTGAAGCTTTCTTT.

This clone was observed a single time. The chain couples TRBV6-2 or TRBV6-3 to TRBJ1-5; D might be TRBD1 (5 bases). The CDR3 extends over 16 amino acids. Trimming took 4 bases from V and 2 from J, leaving 15 bases between them. Looked up from germline, CDR1 is MNHEY and CDR2 is SVGEGT. In DNA, the CDR3 is TGTGCCAGCAGTTGGGGTTCTAGGGGCGGCAATCAGCCCCAGCATTTT. It codes for CASSWGSRGGNQPQHF.

This clone was counted only a few times. J is TRBJ1-6 and V is TRBV4-1; D unclear. The V gene lost 1 base and the J gene lost 5 bases, with 12 bases spanning the gap. This CDR3 is built from 16 residues. Per the germline V gene, CDR1 is MGHRA and CDR2 is YSYEKL. CDR3 protein: CASSQGPSGDNSPLHF. CDR3 nucleotide sequence: TGCGCCAGCAGCCAAGGTCCCTCCGGGGATAATTCACCCCTCCACTTT.

The gene calls are TRBV21-1 and TRBJ1-2. TRBV21-1 is an annotated pseudogene. This CDR3 has 16 residues. CDR3 in DNA: TGTGCCAGCAGCAAAGTCGGGTCGGTTCCGCCGAATGGCTACACCTTC. Amino acid sequence: CASSKVGSVPPNGYTF.

This clone appeared once. The rearrangement joins TRBV5-1 to TRBJ2-7; 7 bases map to TRBD2. This CDR3 is built from 16 residues. Trimming at V came to 0 bases and at J to 0 bases, leaving 6 bases not matched to a gene. The germline V gene has CDR1 SGHRS and CDR2 YFSETQ. CDR3 protein: CASSLALLASSYEQYF. The CDR3 region has the DNA TGCGCCAGCAGCTTGGCTCTACTAGCGAGCTCCTACGAGCAGTACTTC.

The chain couples TRBV4-1 to TRBJ1-4; D unclear. Germline V gene data show CDR1 as MGHRA and CDR2 as YSYEKL. This CDR3 region has 14 residues. V gave up 2 bases and J gave up 1 base, with 5 bases separating them. CDR3 nucleotide sequence: TGCGCCAGCAGCCAATACAGAACTAATGAAAAACTGTTTTTT. Its translation is CASSQYRTNEKLFF.

This sequence joins TRBV25-1 and TRBJ1-2; 7 nucleotides match TRBD1. CDR1 is MGHDK and CDR2 is SYGVNS in the germline V gene. This CDR3 spans 14 amino acids. The ends lost 2 bases at V and 8 bases at J; junction bases unmatched: 8. This CDR3 reads CASSEVRGVKGYTF. The CDR3 region has the DNA TGTGCCAGCAGTGAAGTCAGGGGGGTTAAAGGCTACACCTTC.

This clone occurred a few times. The gene calls are TRBV7-2 and TRBJ1-2, with TRBD1 matching over 7 bases. This CDR3 has 15 amino acids. Losses at the gene ends were 0 bases for V and 6 bases for J; bases not matched to a gene: 7. Germline CDR1 is SGHTA and CDR2 is FQGNSA. CDR3 sequence (DNA): TGTGCCAGCAGCTTAGCGCCCGGACAGGCCAATGGCTACACCTTC. Translating it yields CASSLAPGQANGYTF.

CDR3 nucleotides: TGTGCCAGCAGCTTAGCTGTATCCTATGGCTACACCTTC. This codes for CASSLAVSYGYTF. V and J are TRBV7-9 and TRBJ1-2; D gene uncertain. V dropped 0 bases and J dropped 4 bases, with 6 bases sitting between them. Germline V gene lookup returns CDR1 SEHNR and CDR2 FQNEAQ (reference sequence). This CDR3 has 13 residues.

The chain is built from TRBV2 and TRBJ1-2; D remains ambiguous. CDR3 length: 14 residues. CDR1 and CDR2 (germline): SNHLY, FYNNEI. Trimming shortened V by 9 bases and J by 8 bases, and 22 bases separated the two germline ends. CDR3 amino acids: CARPIPAALRGYTF. The CDR3, as DNA: TGTGCCAGACCAATCCCGGCGGCTTTGAGGGGCTACACCTTC.

V and J are TRBV24-1 and TRBJ2-1; possibly TRBD1 or TRBD2 for D (5 bases each). The germline V gene has CDR1 KGHDR and CDR2 SFDVKD. The ends were cut back, 2 bases at V and 2 bases at J, with 12 bases in the middle. This CDR3 is 16 amino acids long. The CDR3 here is CATSDYTGTAYNEQFF. The CDR3 DNA reads as TGTGCCACCAGTGATTATACCGGGACCGCCTACAATGAGCAGTTCTTC.

The V gene is TRBV10-3, the J gene TRBJ1-2; perhaps TRBD1 as D (5 bases). There are 15 residues in the CDR3. Trimming shortened V by 3 bases and J by 0 bases, and 11 bases separated the two germline ends. CDR1 and CDR2 from the germline V gene are ENHRY and SYGVKD. The CDR3 here is CAISDSRGANYGYTF. The DNA for the CDR3 is TGTGCCATCAGTGACTCCCGAGGGGCTAACTATGGCTACACCTTC.

The chain joins TRBV30 to TRBJ2-3, with D maybe TRBD2 (5 bases). This CDR3 is built from 14 residues. In germline, CDR1 is GTSNPN, CDR2 SVGIG (reference sequence). The V end was cut by 2 bases, the J end by 2 bases, with 11 bases between. Here the CDR3 DNA reads TGTGCCTGGAGTCTAGGAGGTACCACAGATACGCAGTATTTT. This encodes CAWSLGGTTDTQYF.

The V gene is TRBV6-1, the J gene TRBJ2-1; TRBD2 matches at 9 bases. From germline, CDR1 is MNHNS and CDR2 SASEGT. This CDR3 has 15 residues. V gave up 3 bases and J gave up 7 bases; unmatched junction bases: 7. CDR3 sequence reads: CASSDGGRAWNEQFF. The CDR3 DNA follows: TGTGCCAGCAGTGATGGCGGGAGGGCTTGGAATGAGCAGTTCTTC.

This chain connects TRBV10-3 to TRBJ2-3; D is possibly TRBD2 (5 bases). The V end lost 6 bases, the J end lost 6 bases, and 10 bases lay between the germline ends. This CDR3 has 12 amino acids. CDR1 is ENHRY and CDR2 is SYGVKD in the germline V gene. CDR3: CAISGVRDTQYF. CDR3 coding DNA: TGTGCCATCAGCGGGGTCCGGGATACGCAGTATTTT.

The chain has TRBV11-2 and TRBJ1-3; TRBD1 is a possible D gene (5 bases). There are 15 residues in the CDR3. Trimming removed 3 bases from V and 0 bases from J, with 9 bases in between. Germline-derived CDR1 and CDR2 are SGHAT and FQNNGV. The CDR3 here is CASSFQGASGNTIYF. The DNA for the CDR3 is TGTGCCAGCAGCTTTCAGGGTGCCTCTGGAAACACCATATATTTT.

This chain links TRBV10-1 with TRBJ2-7; 11 nucleotides agree with TRBD1. The V segment lost 2 bases and the J segment 3 bases; nucleotides outside the gene matches: 3. The CDR3 covers 15 residues. CDR1 is WNHNN, CDR2 SYGVQD, per germline (reference sequence). The CDR3 nucleotides are TGCGCCAGCAGTGAGCGGACAGGGGGCTTCTACGAGCAGTACTTC. The encoded protein is CASSERTGGFYEQYF.

The V gene is TRBV9, the J gene TRBJ2-5; D perhaps matches TRBD2 (7 bases). CDR1 and CDR2 (germline): SGDLS, YYNGEE. The CDR3 runs 14 residues. V was pared by 4 bases and J by 4 bases, with 14 bases between. CDR3 residues: CASSTMGGAETQYF. CDR3 bases: TGTGCCAGCAGCACTATGGGGGGGGCAGAGACCCAGTACTTC. The variable domain in full, with the rest retrieved from reference TRBV9 and TRBJ2-5, is DSGVTQTPKHLITATGQRVTLRCSPRSGDLSVYWYQQSLDQGLQFLIQYYNGEERAKGNILERFSAQQFPDLHSELNLSSLELGDSALYFCASSTMGGAETQYFGPGTRLLVL.

This clone was recorded only once. This chain uses TRBV7-3 with TRBJ1-1; D not resolved. CDR3 length equals 13 residues. Between the trimmed V and J ends, which lost 4 bases and 4 bases, there was a span of 10 bases. Germline V CDR1 and CDR2: SGHTA, FQGTGA. CDR3 region: CASSSAWGTEAFF. The CDR3 bases are TGTGCCAGCAGCTCGGCTTGGGGCACTGAAGCTTTCTTT.

The genes are TRBV6-2 or TRBV6-3 and TRBJ1-6; perhaps TRBD1 as D (5 bases). CDR1 and CDR2 (germline): MNHEY, SVGEGT. There are 19 residues in the CDR3. V lost 2 bases and J lost 7, with 24 bases in between. The CDR3 DNA reads TGTGCCAGCAGTTACCGAGCCTTGCGAGGGGAATCTTGGAATTCACCCCTCCACTTT. This encodes CASSYRALRGESWNSPLHF.

The CDR3 protein is CASSPTGTGEREKLFF. In DNA form, the CDR3 reads TGTGCCAGCAGTCCGACTGGGACAGGTGAACGGGAAAAACTGTTTTTT. V usage is TRBV7-9 and J usage is TRBJ1-4; 8 bases line up with TRBD1. The CDR3 is made up of 16 amino acids. V shed 6 bases and J 8 bases; nucleotides not matched to a gene: 14. The germline gives CDR1 SEHNR, CDR2 FQNEAQ (reference sequence).

V and J are TRBV28 and TRBJ1-3; D may be TRBD1 (6 bases). CDR1 is MDHEN and CDR2 is SYDVKM in the germline V gene. The CDR3 loop spans 14 amino acids. Between the trimmed V and J ends, which lost 7 bases and 4 bases, there was a span of 14 bases. In DNA, the CDR3 is TGTGCCAGCACCTGGGGGGCGACAGGAAACACCATATATTTT. Its protein is CASTWGATGNTIYF. The complete variable domain, with remaining parts taken from reference TRBV28 and TRBJ1-3, reads DVKVTQSSRYLVKRTGEKVFLECVQDMDHENMFWYRQDPGLGLRLIYFSYDVKMKEKGDIPEGYSVSREKKERFSLILESASTNQTSMYLCASTWGATGNTIYFGEGSWLTVV.

The chain couples TRBV3-1 (or the pseudogene TRBV3-2) to TRBJ1-2; TRBD1 matches 7 bases. CDR3 length: 15 residues. Germline CDR1 reads LGHDT; CDR2 reads YNNKEL (reference sequence). With V trimmed by 0 bases and J by 4 bases, 5 bases remained unmatched. Here the CDR3 DNA reads TGTGCCAGCAGCCAAGATCCCGACAGGGTCTATGGCTACACCTTC. It is translated as CASSQDPDRVYGYTF.

The gene calls are TRBV3-1 (or the pseudogene TRBV3-2) and TRBJ2-2; TRBD1 matches at 7 bases. Germline V gene sequence: CDR1 LGHDT, CDR2 YNNKEL (reference sequence). The CDR3 loop spans 15 amino acids. J was trimmed by 0 bases and V by 4 bases; bases with no gene match: 2. CDR3 in DNA: TGTGCCAGCAGCCGGGGGACAGCGAACACCGGGGAGCTGTTTTTT. Residues: CASSRGTANTGELFF.

The chain links TRBV13 to TRBJ1-1; D remains ambiguous. With 5 bases removed from V and 3 bases from J, the gap between germline ends came to 10 bases. Germline CDR1 PRHDT, CDR2 FYEKMQ (reference sequence). CDR3 size: 13 residues. The CDR3 is CASSAKRDTEAFF. CDR3 nucleotide sequence: TGTGCCAGCAGCGCCAAAAGGGACACTGAAGCTTTCTTT.

The chain employs TRBV5-1 and TRBJ1-4, with D maybe TRBD1 (5 bases). Between the trimmed V and J ends, which lost 1 base and 8 bases, there was a span of 18 bases. The CDR3 spans 16 residues. The germline V gene has CDR1 SGHRS and CDR2 YFSETQ. DNA for the CDR3: TGCGCCAGCAGCTTGTCGGGGGACCCTGCAGGCGAAAAACTGTTTTTT. Residues: CASSLSGDPAGEKLFF.

The chain has TRBV19 and TRBJ1-2; D may be TRBD1 (5 bases). Germline assignment: CDR1 LNHDA and CDR2 SQIVND (reference sequence). There are 14 residues in the CDR3. Trimming shortened V by 8 bases and J by 5 bases, and 18 bases separated the two germline ends. CDR3 sequence: CASQHSGDLYGYTF. The CDR3 DNA reads as TGTGCCAGTCAACATTCCGGGGACCTATATGGCTACACCTTC.

The chain uses TRBV5-1 and TRBJ2-7, with a tentative D call TRBD2 (7 bases). The CDR3 runs 15 residues. Germline V gene lookup returns CDR1 SGHRS and CDR2 YFSETQ. V dropped 4 bases and J dropped 2 bases, with 16 bases sitting between them. CDR3 protein: CASSREGGSAYEQYF. CDR3 DNA sequence: TGCGCCAGCAGCCGTGAGGGGGGGTCAGCCTACGAGCAGTACTTC. Drawing the rest from reference TRBV5-1 and TRBJ2-7, the complete variable domain is KAGVTQTPRYLIKTRGQQVTLSCSPISGHRSVSWYQQTPGQGLQFLFEYFSETQRNKGNFPGRFSGRQFSNSRSEMNVSTLELGDSALYLCASSREGGSAYEQYFGPGTRLTVT.

The V gene is TRBV30, the J gene TRBJ2-5; 8 bases line up with TRBD1. Germline V gene lookup returns CDR1 GTSNPN and CDR2 SVGIG (reference sequence). V lost 5 bases to trimming and J lost 1 base; unmatched junction nucleotides: 0. The CDR3 is made up of 12 amino acids. The CDR3 here is CAWDRGQETQYF. DNA for the CDR3: TGTGCCTGGGACAGGGGCCAAGAGACCCAGTACTTC.